The clone carrying this T cell receptor beta chain occurred a few times. Its specificity is not known. V lost 3 bases and J 6 bases, leaving 6 bases between the germline ends. The CDR3 sequence is 12 residues long. These data originate in a study of identical twins. Study-wide results and limits: Cord blood beta clonotypes that were abundant carried fewer insertions, and memory repertoires showed no such trend.

Template switching (which added a universal primer site) was used, and cDNA carried unique molecular identifiers. TCRdb reanalysed the 5' RACE reads using MiXCR and keeps one entry per CDR3 protein. The table lists 500,000 or so distinct CDR3 sequences, under 25% of them singletons, with under 0.95% in the top ten. There were only healthy Caucasians among the donors. A further study also used this sample, focusing on T cells expressing NK-cell markers. That work states: About 1.0-7.0% of CD8+ T cells in about 6 donors belonged to dominant NKG2C+ clonotypes.

This TCR was recovered from a woman between 18 and 29 years old in good health. V gene TRBV12-3 or TRBV12-4 combines with J gene TRBJ2-1; no firm D call. The source material was CD4+ T cells sorted from blood. The CDR3 reads CASSFYVNEQFF. In DNA, the CDR3 is TGTGCCAGCAGTTTCTATGTCAATGAGCAGTTCTTC.